This TCR beta chain was profiled in a study of T cells in women clearing cervical HPV infection. Looking at the study overall: Control women cleared a single incident HPV16 infection within 12 months. Case blood drawn at lesion detection; control blood after infection cleared.

CDR3 length: 16 amino acids. J lost 0 bases, V lost 3 bases, and 5 bases had no gene match. Germline V gene sequence: CDR1 SGHTA, CDR2 FQGTGA. Average input was about 1.2 ug genomic DNA for immunoSEQ TCR beta CDR3 amplification. TCRdb keeps only in-frame clones here, not all; method: immunoSEQ multiplex PCR. Its table records roughly 40,000 clones. Details on this clone: The observed sequence ends 3 residues before the CDR3 terminus, with the missing tail filled in from the germline J gene.

V and J are TRBV7-3 and TRBJ2-1, with 7 nucleotides matching TRBD1. The TCR sequence derives from a woman between 18 and 70 years old with a cervical HPV16 infection that either progressed to CIN3+ or cleared (not recorded which). The sequenced sample was blood buffy coat. Incomplete CDR3 DNA: TGTGCCAGCAGCTTCGGGACAGCCAGCTCCTACAATGAG. This gives the protein CASSFGTASSYNE. From start to end, the CDR3 is CASSFGTASSYNEQFF.